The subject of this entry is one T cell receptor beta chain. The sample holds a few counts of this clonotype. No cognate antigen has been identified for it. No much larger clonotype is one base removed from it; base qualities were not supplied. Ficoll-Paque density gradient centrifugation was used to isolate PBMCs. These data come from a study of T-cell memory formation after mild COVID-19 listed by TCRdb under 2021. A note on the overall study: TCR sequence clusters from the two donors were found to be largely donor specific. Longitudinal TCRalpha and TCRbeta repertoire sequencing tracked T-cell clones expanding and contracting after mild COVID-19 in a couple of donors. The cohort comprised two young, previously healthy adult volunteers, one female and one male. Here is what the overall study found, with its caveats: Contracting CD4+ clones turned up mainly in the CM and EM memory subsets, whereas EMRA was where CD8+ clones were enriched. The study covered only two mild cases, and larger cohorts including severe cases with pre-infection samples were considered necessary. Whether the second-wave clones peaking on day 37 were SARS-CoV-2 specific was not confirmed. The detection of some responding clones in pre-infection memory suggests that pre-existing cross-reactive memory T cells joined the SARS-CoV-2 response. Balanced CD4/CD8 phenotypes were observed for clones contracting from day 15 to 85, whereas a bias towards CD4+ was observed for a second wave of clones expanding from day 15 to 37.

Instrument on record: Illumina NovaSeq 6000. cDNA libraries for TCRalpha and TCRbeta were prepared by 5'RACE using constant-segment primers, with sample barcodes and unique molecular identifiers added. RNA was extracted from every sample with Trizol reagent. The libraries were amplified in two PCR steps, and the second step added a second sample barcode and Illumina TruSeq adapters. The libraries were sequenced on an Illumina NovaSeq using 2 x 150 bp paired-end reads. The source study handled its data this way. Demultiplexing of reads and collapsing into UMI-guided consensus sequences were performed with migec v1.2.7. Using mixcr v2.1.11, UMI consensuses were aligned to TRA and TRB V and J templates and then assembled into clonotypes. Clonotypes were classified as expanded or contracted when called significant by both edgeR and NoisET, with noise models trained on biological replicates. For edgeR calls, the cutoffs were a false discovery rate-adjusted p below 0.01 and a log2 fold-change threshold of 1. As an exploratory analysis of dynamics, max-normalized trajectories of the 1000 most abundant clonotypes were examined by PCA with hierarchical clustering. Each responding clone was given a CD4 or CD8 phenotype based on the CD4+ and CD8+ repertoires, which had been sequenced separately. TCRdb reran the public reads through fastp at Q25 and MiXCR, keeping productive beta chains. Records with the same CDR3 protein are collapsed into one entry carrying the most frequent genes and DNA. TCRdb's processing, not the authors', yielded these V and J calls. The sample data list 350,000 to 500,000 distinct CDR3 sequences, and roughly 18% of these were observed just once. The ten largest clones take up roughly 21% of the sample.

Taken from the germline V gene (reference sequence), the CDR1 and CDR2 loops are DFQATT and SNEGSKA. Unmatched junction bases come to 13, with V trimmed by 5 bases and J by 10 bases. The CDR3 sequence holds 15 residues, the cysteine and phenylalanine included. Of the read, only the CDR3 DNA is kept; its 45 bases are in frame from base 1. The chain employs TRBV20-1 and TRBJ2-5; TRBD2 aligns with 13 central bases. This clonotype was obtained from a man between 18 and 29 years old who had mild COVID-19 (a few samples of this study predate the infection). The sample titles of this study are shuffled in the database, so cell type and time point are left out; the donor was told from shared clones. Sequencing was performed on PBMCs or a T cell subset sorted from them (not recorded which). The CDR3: CSAVTSGGRPRVQYF. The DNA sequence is TGCAGTGCTGTGACTAGCGGGGGGCGCCCCCGGGTCCAGTACTTC.